This is a list of T cell receptor beta chains from one sample in a study of radiation and T cells in renal cell carcinoma. Method: immunoSEQ multiplex PCR; TCRdb's copy keeps in-frame clones and lacks some. The data contain roughly 170,000 clones, less than 90% of them singletons. The sequencing here drew on blood, taken from a patient whose treatment included radiotherapy and nephrectomy. These receptors all stem from a woman aged 45-65 years with renal cell carcinoma. CDR3s include the opening cysteine and the closing phenylalanine or tryptophan. Each record gives: J gene, V gene, CDR3 protein.

TRBJ2-1 | TRBV6-4 | CASSDGLRGGYNEQFF
TRBJ2-2 | TRBV5-4 | CASSFGQGDTGELFF
TRBJ1-1 | TRBV10-1 | CASSESGYTEAFF
TRBJ1-2 | TRBV9 | CASSSRGASGYTF
TRBJ1-1 | TRBV7-2 | CASSLDAGLYTEAFF
TRBJ1-4 | TRBV6-1 | CASSEAGGWDEKLFF
TRBJ1-2 | TRBV6-5 | CASSYPRAYGYTF
TRBJ2-5 | TRBV15 | CATSRVGQQETQYF
TRBJ2-5 | TRBV7-9 | CASNEAGGVQETQYF
TRBJ1-2 | TRBV5-1 | CASSLEGEVNYGYTF
TRBJ2-3 | TRBV6-5 | CASRHGSPGTDTQYF
TRBJ2-6 | TRBV10-3 | CAISDMTGGISGANVLTF
TRBJ2-1 | TRBV18 | CASSPLRAEQFF
TRBJ2-7 | TRBV10-3 | CAISESGLATGEQYF
TRBJ1-1 | TRBV23-1 | CASSQSWQPNTEAFF
TRBJ1-2 | TRBV20-1 | CSALWAGYTF
TRBJ1-5 | TRBV21-1 | CASSKSQGMSNQPQHF
TRBJ1-6 | TRBV18 | CASSPPGGVSPLHF
TRBJ1-1 | TRBV5-1 | CASRPGGNTEAFF
TRBJ1-6 | TRBV7-9 | CASSLGFQGDSPLHF
TRBJ1-1 | TRBV6-5 | CASRREGTEAFF
TRBJ2-2 | TRBV19 | CASSKDRGNTGELFF
TRBJ1-1 | TRBV6-6 | CASSFFGTKTEAFF
TRBJ1-5 | TRBV5-6 | CASSQGWSQPQHF
TRBJ2-5 | TRBV10-3 | CAISEGLEETQYF
TRBJ2-1 | TRBV7-2 | CASSWEWSGEQFF
TRBJ1-5 | TRBV6-4 | CASSADRDQPQHF
TRBJ2-1 | TRBV6-1 | CASSEAPGELYNEQFF
TRBJ2-5 | TRBV4-1 | CASSQVSSKETQYF
TRBJ2-5 | TRBV7-9 | CASRGDQETQYF
TRBJ1-5 | TRBV19 | CASGQTFNQPQHF
TRBJ1-2 | TRBV6-5 | CASRGEQTNYGYTF
TRBJ1-2 | TRBV19 | CASSIAGTYGYTF
TRBJ1-1 | TRBV11-2 | CASSLGMNTEAFF
TRBJ2-5 | TRBV25-1 | CATTSLTEETQYF
TRBJ1-1 | TRBV30 | CAWSPRGRAFF
TRBJ2-2 | TRBV7-6 | CASSLARTGTGELFF
TRBJ2-3 | TRBV7-2 | CASSLAVGGRGDTQYF
TRBJ2-3 | TRBV4-1 | CASSLDRALDTQYF
TRBJ2-7 | TRBV13 | CASSVRGGVSSYEQYF
TRBJ2-3 | TRBV13 | CASSLRGLAGGSSTDTQYF
TRBJ1-1 | TRBV6-5 | CASSPDRTNTEAFF
TRBJ1-3 | TRBV7-8 | CASSLVRDRVSSGNTIYF
TRBJ2-7 | TRBV13 | CASSLGTTYEQYF
TRBJ2-5 | TRBV5-5 | CASSLKVGTRQETQYF
TRBJ1-2 | TRBV18 | CASSPPLGVLNYGYTF
TRBJ2-3 | TRBV19 | CASSNPGPTDTQYF
TRBJ2-1 | TRBV6-5 | CASSFAAGGPNEQFF
TRBJ2-5 | TRBV7-2 | CASSGNRNQETQYF
TRBJ1-1 | TRBV4-3 | CASSQVAGGRRGTEAFF
TRBJ1-1 | TRBV6-4 | CASSDTAGANTEAFF
TRBJ1-4 | TRBV5-6 | CASSPGLGDEKLFF
TRBJ2-5 | TRBV9 | CASSVGGLETQYF
TRBJ1-6 | TRBV2 | CASLARDSPLHF
TRBJ1-5 | TRBV4-1 | CASSQGASNQPQHF
TRBJ2-7 | TRBV7-6 | CASSSSGTGFSYEQYF
TRBJ2-1 | TRBV6-6 | CASTQTSGGENEQFF
TRBJ1-5 | TRBV30 | CAWSKGAGRDQPQHF
TRBJ2-7 | TRBV13 | CASSLGDAHSYEQYF